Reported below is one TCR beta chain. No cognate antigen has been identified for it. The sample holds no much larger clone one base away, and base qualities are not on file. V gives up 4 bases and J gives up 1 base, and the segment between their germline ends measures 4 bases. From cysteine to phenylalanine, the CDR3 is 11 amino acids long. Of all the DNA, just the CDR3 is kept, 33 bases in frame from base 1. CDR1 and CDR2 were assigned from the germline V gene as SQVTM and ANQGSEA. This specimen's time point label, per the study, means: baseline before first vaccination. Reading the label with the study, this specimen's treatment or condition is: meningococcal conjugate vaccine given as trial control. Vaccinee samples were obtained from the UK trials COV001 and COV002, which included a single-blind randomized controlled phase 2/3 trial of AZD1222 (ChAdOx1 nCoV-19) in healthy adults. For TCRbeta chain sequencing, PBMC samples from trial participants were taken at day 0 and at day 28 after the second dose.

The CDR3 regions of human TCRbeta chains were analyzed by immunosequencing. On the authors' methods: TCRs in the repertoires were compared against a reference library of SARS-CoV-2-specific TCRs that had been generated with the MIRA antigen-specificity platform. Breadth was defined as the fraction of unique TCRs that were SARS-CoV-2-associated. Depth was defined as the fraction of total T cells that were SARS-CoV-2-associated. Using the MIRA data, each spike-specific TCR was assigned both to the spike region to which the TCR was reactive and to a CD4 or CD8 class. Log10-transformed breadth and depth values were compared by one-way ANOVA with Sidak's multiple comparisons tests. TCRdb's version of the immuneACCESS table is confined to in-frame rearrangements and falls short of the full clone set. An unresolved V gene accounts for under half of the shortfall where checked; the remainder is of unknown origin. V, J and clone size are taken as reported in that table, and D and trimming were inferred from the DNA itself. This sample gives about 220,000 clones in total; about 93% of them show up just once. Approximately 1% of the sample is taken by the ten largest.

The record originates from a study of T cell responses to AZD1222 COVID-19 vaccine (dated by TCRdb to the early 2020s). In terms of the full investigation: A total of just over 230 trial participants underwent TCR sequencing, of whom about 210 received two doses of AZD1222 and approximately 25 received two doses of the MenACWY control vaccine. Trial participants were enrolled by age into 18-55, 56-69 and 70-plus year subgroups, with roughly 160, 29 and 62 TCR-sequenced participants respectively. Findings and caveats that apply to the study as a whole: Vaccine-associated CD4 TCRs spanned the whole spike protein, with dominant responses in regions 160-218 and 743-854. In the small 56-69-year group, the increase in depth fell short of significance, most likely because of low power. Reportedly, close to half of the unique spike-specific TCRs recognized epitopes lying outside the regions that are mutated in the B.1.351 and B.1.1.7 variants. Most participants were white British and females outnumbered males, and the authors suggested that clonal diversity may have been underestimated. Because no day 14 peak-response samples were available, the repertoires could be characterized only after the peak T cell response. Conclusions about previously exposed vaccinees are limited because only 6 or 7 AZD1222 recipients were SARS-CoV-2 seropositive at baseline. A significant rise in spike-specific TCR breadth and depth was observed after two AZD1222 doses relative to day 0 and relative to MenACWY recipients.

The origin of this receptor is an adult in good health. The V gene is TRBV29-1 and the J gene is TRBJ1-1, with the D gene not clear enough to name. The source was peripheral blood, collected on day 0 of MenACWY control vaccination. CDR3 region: CSVVRNTEAFF. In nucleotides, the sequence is TGCAGCGTTGTCAGGAACACTGAAGCTTTCTTT.